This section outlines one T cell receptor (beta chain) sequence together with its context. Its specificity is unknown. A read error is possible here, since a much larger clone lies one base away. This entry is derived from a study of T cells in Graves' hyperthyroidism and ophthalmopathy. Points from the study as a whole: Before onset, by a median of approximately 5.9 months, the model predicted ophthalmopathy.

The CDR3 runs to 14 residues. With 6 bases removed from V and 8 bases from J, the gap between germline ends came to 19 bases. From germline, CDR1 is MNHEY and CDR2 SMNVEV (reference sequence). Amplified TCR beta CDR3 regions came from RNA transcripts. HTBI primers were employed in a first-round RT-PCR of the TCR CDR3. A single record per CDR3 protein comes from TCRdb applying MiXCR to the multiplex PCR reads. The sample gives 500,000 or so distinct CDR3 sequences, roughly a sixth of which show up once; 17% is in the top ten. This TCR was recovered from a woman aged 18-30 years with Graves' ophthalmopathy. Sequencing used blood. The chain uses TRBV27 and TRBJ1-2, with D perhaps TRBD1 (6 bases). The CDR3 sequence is CASSPRQAWKGYTF. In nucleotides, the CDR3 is TGTGCCAGCAGCCCGCGACAGGCATGGAAAGGCTACACCTTC.